The clone carrying this T cell receptor beta chain came up a few times. The target antigen is unknown. Sequencing used immunoSEQ multiplex PCR; TCRdb keeps in-frame clones, though not all of them. The table lists about 100,000 clones, around nine tenths of them singletons. This sample stems from a study of T cell responses to AZD1222 COVID-19 vaccine. Trimming took 4 bases from V and 4 from J, leaving 4 bases between them. Germline values: CDR1 LGHDT, CDR2 YNNKEL (reference sequence). The length of the CDR3 is 12 residues. Study conclusions and caveats: Vaccine-related CD4 TCRs covered spike, predominating at 160-218 and 743-854.

The sequence came from an adult who received the MenACWY meningococcal vaccine as a control. Sequencing was performed on peripheral blood, taken 28 days after the second dose of the MenACWY control vaccine. The rearrangement joins TRBV3-1 (or the pseudogene TRBV3-2) to TRBJ2-2; no firm D call. The CDR3: CASSLGTGELFF. DNA of the CDR3: TGTGCCAGCAGCCTGGGCACCGGGGAGCTGTTTTTT.